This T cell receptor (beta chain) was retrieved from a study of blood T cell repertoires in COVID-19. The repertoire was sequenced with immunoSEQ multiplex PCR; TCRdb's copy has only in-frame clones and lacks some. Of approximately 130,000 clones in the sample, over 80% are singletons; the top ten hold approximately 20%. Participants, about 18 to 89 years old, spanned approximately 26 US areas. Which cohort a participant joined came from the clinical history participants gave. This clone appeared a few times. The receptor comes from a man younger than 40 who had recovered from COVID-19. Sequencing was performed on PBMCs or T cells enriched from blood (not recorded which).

The CDR3 DNA is TGTGCCAGCAGCCAGATTCTGGACAGGTTGGGCACTGAAGCTTTCTTT. Translating gives CASSQILDRLGTEAFF. The rearrangement uses TRBV7-2 and TRBJ1-1, with 7 bases fitting TRBD1. Losses at the gene ends were 5 bases for V and 4 bases for J; bases not matched to a gene: 13. Germline V gives CDR1 SGHTA, CDR2 FQGNSA. This CDR3 has 16 residues.